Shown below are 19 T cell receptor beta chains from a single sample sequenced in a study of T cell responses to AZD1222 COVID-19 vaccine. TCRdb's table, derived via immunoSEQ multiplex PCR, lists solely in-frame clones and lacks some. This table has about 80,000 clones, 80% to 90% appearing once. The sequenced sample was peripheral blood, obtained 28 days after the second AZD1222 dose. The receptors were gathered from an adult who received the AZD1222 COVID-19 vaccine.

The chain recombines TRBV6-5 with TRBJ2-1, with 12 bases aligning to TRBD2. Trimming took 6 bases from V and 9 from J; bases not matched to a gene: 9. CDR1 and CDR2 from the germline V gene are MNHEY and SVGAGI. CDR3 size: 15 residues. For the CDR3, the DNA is TGTGCCAGCAGAATACTAGCGGGGGGAAGGAGTGAGCAGTTCTTC. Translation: CASRILAGGRSEQFF.

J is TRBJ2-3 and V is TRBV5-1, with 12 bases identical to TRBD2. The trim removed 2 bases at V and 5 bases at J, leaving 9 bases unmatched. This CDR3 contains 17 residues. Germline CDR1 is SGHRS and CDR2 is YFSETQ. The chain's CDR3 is CASSLGLAGGPGDTQYF. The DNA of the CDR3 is TGCGCCAGCAGCTTAGGGCTAGCGGGGGGGCCTGGAGATACGCAGTATTTT.

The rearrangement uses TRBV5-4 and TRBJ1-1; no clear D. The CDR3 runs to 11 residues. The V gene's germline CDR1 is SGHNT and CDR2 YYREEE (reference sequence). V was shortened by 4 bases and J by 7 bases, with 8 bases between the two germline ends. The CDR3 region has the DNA TGTGCCAGCAGCAACGCTATTGAAGCTTTCTTT. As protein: CASSNAIEAFF.

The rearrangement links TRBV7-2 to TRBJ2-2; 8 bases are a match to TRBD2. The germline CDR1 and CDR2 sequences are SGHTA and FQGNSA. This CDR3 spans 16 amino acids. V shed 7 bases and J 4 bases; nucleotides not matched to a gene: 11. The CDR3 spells CASTPAGGVGTGELFF. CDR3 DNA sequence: TGTGCCAGCACCCCGGCGGGGGGCGTGGGCACCGGGGAGCTGTTTTTT.

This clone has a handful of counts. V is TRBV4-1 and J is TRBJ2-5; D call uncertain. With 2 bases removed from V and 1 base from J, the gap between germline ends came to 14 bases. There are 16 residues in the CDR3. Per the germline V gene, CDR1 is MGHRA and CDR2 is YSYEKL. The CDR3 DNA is TGCGCCAGCAGCCAAATTCCTCTACGGACCCAAGAGACCCAGTACTTC. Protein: CASSQIPLRTQETQYF.

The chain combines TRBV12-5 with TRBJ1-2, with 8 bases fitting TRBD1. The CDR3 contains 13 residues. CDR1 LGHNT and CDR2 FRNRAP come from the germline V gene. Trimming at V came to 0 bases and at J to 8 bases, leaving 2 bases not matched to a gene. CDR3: CASGLVGQGGYTF. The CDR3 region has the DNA TGTGCTAGTGGTTTGGTAGGACAGGGAGGCTACACCTTC.

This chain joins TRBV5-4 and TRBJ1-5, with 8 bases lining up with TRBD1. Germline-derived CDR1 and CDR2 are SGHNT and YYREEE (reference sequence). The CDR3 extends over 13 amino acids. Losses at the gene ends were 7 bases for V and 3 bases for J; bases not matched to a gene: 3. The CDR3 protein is CASGTGPNQPQHF. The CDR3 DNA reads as TGTGCCAGCGGGACAGGCCCCAATCAGCCCCAGCATTTT.

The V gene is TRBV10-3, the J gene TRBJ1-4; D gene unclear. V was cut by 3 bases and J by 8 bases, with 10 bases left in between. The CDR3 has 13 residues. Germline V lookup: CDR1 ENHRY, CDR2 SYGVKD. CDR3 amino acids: CAISERAEEKLFF. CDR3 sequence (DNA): TGTGCCATCAGTGAACGGGCTGAGGAAAAACTGTTTTTT.

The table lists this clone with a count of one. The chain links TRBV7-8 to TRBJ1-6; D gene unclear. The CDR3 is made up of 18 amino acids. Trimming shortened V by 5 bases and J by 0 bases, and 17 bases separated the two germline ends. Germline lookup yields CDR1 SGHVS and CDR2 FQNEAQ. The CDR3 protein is CASSPSTGRSSYNSPLHF. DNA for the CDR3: TGTGCCAGCAGCCCTTCGACCGGAAGGAGCTCCTATAATTCACCCCTCCACTTT.

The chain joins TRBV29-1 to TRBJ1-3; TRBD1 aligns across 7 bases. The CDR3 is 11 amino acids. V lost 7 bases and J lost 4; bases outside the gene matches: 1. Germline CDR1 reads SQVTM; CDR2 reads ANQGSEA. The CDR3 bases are TGCAGCGGGGGACAGGGAAACACCATATATTTT. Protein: CSGGQGNTIYF.

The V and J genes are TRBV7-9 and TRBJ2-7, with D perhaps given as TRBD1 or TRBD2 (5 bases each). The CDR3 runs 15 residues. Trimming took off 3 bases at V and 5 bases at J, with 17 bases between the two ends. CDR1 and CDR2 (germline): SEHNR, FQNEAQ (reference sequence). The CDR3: CASSLVGQGANEQYF. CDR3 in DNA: TGTGCCAGCAGCTTGGTGGGCCAGGGAGCCAACGAGCAGTACTTC.

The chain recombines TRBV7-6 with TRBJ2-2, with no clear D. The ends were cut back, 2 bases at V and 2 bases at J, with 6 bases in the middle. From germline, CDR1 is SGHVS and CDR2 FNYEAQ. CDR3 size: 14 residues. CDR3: CASSLNPNTGELFF. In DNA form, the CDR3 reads TGTGCCAGCAGCTTAAACCCAAACACCGGGGAGCTGTTTTTT.

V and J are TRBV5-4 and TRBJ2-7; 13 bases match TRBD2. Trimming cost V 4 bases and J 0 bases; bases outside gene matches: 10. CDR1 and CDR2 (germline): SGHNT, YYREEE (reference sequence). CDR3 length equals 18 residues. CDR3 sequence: CASSPGTSGDISSYEQYF. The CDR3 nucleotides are TGTGCCAGCAGCCCCGGGACTAGCGGGGATATAAGCTCCTACGAGCAGTACTTC.

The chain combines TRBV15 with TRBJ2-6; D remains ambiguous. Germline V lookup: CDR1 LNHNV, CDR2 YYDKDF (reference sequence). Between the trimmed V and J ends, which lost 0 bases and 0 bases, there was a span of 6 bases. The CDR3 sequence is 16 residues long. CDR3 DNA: TGTGCCACCAGCAGAGATCGGAGCTCTGGGGCCAACGTCCTGACTTTC. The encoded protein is CATSRDRSSGANVLTF.

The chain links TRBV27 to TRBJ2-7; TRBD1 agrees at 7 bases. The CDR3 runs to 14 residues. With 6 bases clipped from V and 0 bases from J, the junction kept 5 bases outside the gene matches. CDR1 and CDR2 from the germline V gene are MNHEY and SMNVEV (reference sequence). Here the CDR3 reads CASSPRQGSYEQYF. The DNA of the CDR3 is TGTGCCAGCAGCCCCCGACAGGGCTCCTACGAGCAGTACTTC.

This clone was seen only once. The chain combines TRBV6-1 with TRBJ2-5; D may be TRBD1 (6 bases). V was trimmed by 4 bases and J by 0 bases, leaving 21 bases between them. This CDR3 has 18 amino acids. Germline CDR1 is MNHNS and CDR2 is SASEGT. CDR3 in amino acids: CASSGGWGPTINQETQYF. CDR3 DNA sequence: TGTGCCAGCAGTGGCGGGTGGGGGCCGACTATAAACCAAGAGACCCAGTACTTC.

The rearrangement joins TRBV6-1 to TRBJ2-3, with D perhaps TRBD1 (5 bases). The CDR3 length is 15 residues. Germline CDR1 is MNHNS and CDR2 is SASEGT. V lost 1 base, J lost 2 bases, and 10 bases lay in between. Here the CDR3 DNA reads TGTGCCAGCAGTGAAGAGGGCAGGGCCACAGATACGCAGTATTTT. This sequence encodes CASSEEGRATDTQYF.

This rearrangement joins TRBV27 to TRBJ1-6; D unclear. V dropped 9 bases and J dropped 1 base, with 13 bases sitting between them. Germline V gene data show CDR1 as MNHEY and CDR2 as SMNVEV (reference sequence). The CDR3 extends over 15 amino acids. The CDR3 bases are TGTGCCAGTACCATCCGTGGATCCTATAATTCACCCCTCCACTTT. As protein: CASTIRGSYNSPLHF.

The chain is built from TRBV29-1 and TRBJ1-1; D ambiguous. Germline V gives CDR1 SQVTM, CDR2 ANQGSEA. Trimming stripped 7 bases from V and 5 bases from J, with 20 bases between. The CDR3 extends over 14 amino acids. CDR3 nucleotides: TGCAGCGCCACGCCCCCTTGGGGTTCGACTGAAGCTTTCTTT. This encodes CSATPPWGSTEAFF.